This T cell receptor (beta chain) was observed in a study of T-cell reconstitution after alpha-beta-depleted transplantation in children. This sample's TCRbeta library carried unique molecular identifier barcodes. TCRdb independently ran MiXCR on the PCR reads; one entry per CDR3 protein. The data show fewer than 750,000 distinct CDR3 sequences, 25% to 30% seen once. Germline V CDR1 and CDR2: DFQATT, SNEGSKA (reference sequence). The CDR3 loop spans 14 amino acids. The ends lost 3 bases at V and 6 bases at J; junction bases unmatched: 5. J is TRBJ2-3 and V is TRBV20-1; TRBD2 aligns across 11 bases. The TCR originated in a boy younger than two with Wiskott-Aldrich syndrome, due to receive a stem cell transplant. The specimen comprised PBMCs, sampled before TCRalphabeta/CD19-depleted stem cell transplant. The CDR3 nucleotides read TGCAGTGCTAGTAAAGCTAGCGGGGGGGATACGCAGTATTTT. Translating it yields CSASKASGGDTQYF.